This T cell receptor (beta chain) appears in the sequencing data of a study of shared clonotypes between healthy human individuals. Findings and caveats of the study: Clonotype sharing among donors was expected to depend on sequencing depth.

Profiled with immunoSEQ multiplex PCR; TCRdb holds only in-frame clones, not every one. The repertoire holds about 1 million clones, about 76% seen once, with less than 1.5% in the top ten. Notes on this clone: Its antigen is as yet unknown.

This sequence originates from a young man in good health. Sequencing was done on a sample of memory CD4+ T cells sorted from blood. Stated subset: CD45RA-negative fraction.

The CDR3 coding sequence is TGTGCCAGCAGTTACGAAGGGGGGAGTCCGTTCTTC. It is translated as CASSYEGGSPFF. V and J are TRBV6-6 and TRBJ2-1, with D perhaps given as TRBD1 or TRBD2 (6 bases each). The germline gives CDR1 MNHNY, CDR2 SVGAGI (reference sequence). Trimming pared 2 bases from V and 15 bases from J, leaving 14 bases between. This CDR3 has 12 amino acids.